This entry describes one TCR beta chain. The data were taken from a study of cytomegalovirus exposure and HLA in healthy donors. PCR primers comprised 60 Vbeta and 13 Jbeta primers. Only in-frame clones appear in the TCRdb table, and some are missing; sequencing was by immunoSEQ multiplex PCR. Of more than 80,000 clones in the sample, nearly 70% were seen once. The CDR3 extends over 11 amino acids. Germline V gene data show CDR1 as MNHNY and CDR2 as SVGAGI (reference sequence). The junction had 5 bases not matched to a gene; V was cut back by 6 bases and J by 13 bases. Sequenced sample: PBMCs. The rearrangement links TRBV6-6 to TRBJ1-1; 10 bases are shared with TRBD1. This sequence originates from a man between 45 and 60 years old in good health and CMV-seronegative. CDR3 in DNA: TGTGCCAGCAGCTCCGGGACAGGGGTTTTCTTT. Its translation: CASSSGTGVFF.